The subject of this entry is one T cell receptor (beta chain). Its specificity is not known. This specimen belongs to a study of T cells in Graves' hyperthyroidism and ophthalmopathy. Authors of the study amplified TCR beta CDR3 regions from RNA transcripts. HTBI primers were the set used in a first-round RT-PCR of the TCR CDR3. TCRdb passed the multiplex PCR reads through MiXCR, listing each CDR3 protein once. Here the sample spans 660,000 or so distinct CDR3 sequences, 45% being singletons. Lactation, pregnancy, other autoimmune disease or uncontrolled infection led to exclusion of patients. General study findings and limits: The model made its ophthalmopathy prediction, and onset followed a median roughly six months later.

V lost 3 bases and J lost 9; bases outside the gene matches: 8. CDR1 is LNHNV, CDR2 YYDKDF, per germline (reference sequence). The CDR3 covers 15 residues. The TCR originated in an adult man with Graves' disease, either hyperthyroidism or ophthalmopathy (not recorded which). Specimen: peripheral blood or thyroid tissue (not recorded which). The chain couples TRBV15 to TRBJ1-6; 7 bases map to TRBD1. The CDR3 is CATSSPTGTASPLHF. The CDR3 bases are TGTGCCACCAGCAGCCCGACCGGGACAGCTTCACCCCTCCACTTT. The full variable domain, in which reference TRBV15 and TRBJ1-6 provide the parts outside the CDR3, is DAMVIQNPRYQVTQFGKPVTLSCSQTLNHNVMYWYQQKSSQAPKLLFHYYDKDFNNEADTPDNFQSRRPNTSFCFLDIRSPGLGDTAMYLCATSSPTGTASPLHFGNGTRLTVT.